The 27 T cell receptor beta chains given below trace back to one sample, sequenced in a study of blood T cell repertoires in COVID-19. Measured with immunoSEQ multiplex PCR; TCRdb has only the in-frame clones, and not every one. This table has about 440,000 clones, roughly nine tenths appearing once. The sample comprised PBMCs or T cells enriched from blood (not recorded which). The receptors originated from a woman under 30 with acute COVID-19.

The CDR3 DNA sequence: TGTGCCAGTAGTATGAGCGGGAGCACAGATACGCAGTATTTT. It encodes CASSMSGSTDTQYF. The chain links TRBV19 to TRBJ2-3; possible D gene TRBD2, 6 bases. Looked up from germline, CDR1 is LNHDA and CDR2 is SQIVND (reference sequence). V lost 3 bases and J 0 bases, leaving 7 bases between the germline ends. The CDR3 has 14 residues.

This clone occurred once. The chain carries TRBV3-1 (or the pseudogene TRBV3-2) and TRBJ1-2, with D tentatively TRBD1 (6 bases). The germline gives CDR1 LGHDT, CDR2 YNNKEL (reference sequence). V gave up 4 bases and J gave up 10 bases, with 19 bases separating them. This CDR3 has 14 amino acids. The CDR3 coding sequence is TGTGCCAGCAGCCTCCGACAGGCGATGTTTGACTACACCTTC. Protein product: CASSLRQAMFDYTF.

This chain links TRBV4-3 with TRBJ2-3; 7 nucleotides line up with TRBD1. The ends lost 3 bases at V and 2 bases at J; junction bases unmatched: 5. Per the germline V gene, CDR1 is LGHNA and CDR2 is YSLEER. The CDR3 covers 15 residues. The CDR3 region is CASSQAGGTTDTQYF. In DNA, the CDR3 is TGCGCCAGCAGCCAGGCAGGGGGAACCACAGATACGCAGTATTTT.

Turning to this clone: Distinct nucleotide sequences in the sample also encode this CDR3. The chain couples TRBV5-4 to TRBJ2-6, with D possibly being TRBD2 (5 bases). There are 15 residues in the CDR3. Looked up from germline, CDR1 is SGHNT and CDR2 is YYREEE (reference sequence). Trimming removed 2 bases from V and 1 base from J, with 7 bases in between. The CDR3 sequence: CASSLEGSGANVLTF. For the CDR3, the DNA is TGTGCCAGCAGCTTAGAGGGTTCTGGGGCCAACGTCCTGACTTTC.

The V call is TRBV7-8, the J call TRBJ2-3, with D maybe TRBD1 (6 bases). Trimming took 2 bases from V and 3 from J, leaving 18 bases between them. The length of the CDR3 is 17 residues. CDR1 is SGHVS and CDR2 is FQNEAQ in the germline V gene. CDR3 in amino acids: CASSLRAQGGWTDTQYF. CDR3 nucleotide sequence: TGTGCCAGCAGCTTAAGGGCACAGGGTGGGTGGACAGATACGCAGTATTTT.

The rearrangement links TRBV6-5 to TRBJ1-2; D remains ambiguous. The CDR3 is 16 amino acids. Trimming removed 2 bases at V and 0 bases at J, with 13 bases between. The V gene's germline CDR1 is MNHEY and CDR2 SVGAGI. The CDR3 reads CASSYHRKTANYGYTF. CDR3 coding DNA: TGTGCCAGCAGTTACCACAGAAAGACGGCTAACTATGGCTACACCTTC.

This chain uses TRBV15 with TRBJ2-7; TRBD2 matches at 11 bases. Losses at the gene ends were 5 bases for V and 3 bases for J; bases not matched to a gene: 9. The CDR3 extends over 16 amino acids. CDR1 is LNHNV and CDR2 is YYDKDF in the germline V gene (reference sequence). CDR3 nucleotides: TGTGCCACCAGCCTACACCCGGGACTAGCGGTCTACGAGCAGTACTTC. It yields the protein CATSLHPGLAVYEQYF.

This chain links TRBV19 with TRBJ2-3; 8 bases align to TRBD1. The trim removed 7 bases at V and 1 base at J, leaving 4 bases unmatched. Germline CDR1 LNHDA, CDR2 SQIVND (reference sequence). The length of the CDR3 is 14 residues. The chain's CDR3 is CASKPTGGTDTQYF. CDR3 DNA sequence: TGTGCCAGTAAACCGACAGGGGGCACAGATACGCAGTATTTT.

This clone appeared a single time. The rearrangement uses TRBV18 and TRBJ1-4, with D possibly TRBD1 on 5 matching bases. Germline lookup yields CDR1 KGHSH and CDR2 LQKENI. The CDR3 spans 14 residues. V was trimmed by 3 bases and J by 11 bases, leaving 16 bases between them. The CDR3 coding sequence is TGTGCCAGCTCACCTTCCGGGGATGGGGGGAAACTGTTTTTT. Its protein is CASSPSGDGGKLFF.

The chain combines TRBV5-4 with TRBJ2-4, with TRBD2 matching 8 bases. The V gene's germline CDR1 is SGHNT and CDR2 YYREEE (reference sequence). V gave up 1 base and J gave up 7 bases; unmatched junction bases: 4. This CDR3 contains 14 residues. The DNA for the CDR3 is TGTGCCAGCAGCTTGTTTCAGCGGGAGAACATTCAGTACTTC. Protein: CASSLFQRENIQYF.

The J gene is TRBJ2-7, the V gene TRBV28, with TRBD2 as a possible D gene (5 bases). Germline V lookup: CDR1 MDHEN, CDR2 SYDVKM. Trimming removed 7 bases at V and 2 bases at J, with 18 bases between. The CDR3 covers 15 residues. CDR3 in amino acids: CASTDRDQTTYEQYF. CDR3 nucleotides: TGTGCCAGCACAGACCGGGATCAAACTACCTACGAGCAGTACTTC.

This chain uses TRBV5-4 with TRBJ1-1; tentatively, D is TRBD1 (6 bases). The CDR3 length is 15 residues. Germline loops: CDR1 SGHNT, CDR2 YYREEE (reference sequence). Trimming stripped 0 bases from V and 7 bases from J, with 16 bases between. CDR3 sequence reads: CASSLEGGRSNEAFF. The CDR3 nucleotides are TGTGCCAGCAGCTTGGAAGGGGGTAGGAGTAATGAAGCTTTCTTT.

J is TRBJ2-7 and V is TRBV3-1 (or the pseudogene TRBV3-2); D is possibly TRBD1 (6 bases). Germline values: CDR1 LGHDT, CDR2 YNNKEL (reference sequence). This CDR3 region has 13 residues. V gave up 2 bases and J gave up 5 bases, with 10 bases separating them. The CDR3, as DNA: TGTGCCAGCAGCCAAAACAGGGTCAACGAGCAGTACTTC. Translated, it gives CASSQNRVNEQYF.

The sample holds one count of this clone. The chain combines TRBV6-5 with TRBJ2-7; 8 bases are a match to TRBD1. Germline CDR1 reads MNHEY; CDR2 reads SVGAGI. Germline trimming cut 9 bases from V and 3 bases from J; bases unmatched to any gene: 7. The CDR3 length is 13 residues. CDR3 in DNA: TGTGCCAGTTCGACAGGGGAAGGCTACGAGCAGTACTTC. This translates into CASSTGEGYEQYF.

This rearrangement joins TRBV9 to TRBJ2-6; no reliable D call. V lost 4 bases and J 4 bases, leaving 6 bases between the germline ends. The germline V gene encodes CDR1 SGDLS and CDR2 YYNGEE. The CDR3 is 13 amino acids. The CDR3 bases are TGTGCCAGCAGCCGAGCAGGGGCCAACGTCCTGACTTTC. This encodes CASSRAGANVLTF.

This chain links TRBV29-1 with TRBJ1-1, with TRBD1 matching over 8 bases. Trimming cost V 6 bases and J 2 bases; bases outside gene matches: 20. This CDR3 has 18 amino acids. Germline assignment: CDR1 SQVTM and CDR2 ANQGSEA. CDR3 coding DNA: TGCAGCGTCAACATCAGGGGGCCCGAGATGGTAACAAACACTGAAGCTTTCTTT. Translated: CSVNIRGPEMVTNTEAFF.

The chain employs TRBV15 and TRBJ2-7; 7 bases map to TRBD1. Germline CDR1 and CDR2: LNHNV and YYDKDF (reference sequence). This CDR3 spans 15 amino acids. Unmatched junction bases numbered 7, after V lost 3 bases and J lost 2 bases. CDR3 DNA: TGTGCCACCAGCAGCAGAAACAGGGGAACCTACGAGCAGTACTTC. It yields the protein CATSSRNRGTYEQYF. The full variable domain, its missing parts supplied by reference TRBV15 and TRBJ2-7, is DAMVIQNPRYQVTQFGKPVTLSCSQTLNHNVMYWYQQKSSQAPKLLFHYYDKDFNNEADTPDNFQSRRPNTSFCFLDIRSPGLGDTAMYLCATSSRNRGTYEQYFGPGTRLTVT.

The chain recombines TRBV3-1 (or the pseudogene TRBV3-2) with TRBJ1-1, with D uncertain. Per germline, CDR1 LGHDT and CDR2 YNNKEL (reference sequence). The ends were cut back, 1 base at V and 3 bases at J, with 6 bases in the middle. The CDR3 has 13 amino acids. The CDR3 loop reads CASSQALDTEAFF. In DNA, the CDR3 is TGTGCCAGCAGCCAAGCATTAGACACTGAAGCTTTCTTT.

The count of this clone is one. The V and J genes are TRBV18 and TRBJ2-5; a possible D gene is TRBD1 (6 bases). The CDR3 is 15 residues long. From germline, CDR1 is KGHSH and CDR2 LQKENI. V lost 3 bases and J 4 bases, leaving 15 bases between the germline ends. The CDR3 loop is CASSPRGVGGETQYF. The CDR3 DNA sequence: TGTGCCAGCTCACCGCGAGGGGTAGGGGGAGAGACCCAGTACTTC.

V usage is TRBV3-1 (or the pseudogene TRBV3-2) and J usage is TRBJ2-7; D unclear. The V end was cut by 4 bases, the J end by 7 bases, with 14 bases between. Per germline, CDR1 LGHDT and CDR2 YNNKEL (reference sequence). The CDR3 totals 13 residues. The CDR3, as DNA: TGTGCCAGCAGCCCTGACTGGCAATCTGAGCAGTACTTC. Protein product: CASSPDWQSEQYF.

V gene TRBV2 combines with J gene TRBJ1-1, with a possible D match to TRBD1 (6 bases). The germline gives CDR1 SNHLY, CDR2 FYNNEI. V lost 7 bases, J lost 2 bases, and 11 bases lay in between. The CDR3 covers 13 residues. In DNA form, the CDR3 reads TGTGCCAGCATGGCGGACAGCAACACTGAAGCTTTCTTT. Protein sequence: CASMADSNTEAFF.

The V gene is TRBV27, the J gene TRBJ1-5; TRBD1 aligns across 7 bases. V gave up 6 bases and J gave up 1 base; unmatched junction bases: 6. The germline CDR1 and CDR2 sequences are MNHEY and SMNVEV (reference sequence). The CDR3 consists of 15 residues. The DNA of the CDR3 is TGTGCCAGCAGACGACAGGGAAGGAGCAATCAGCCCCAGCATTTT. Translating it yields CASRRQGRSNQPQHF.

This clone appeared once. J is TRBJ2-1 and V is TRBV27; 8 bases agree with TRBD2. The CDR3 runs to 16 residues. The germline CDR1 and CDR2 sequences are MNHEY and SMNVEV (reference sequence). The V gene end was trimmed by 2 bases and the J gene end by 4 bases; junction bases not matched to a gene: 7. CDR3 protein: CASSLDGLAVYNEQFF. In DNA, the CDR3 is TGTGCCAGCAGTTTAGATGGACTAGCAGTATACAATGAGCAGTTCTTC.

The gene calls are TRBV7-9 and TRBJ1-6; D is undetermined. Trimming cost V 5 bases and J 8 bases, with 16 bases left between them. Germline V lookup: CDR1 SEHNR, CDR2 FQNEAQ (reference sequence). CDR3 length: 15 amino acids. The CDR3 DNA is TGTGCCAGCAGCCCCCAAGAGCCCGCCTATTCACCCCTCCACTTT. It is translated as CASSPQEPAYSPLHF.

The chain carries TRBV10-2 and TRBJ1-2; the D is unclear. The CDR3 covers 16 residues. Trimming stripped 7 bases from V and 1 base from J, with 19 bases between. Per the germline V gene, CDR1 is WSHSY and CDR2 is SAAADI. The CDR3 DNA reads TGCGCCAGCAAGGAGTCACGTAAGCCGTTTAACTATGGCTACACCTTC. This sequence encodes CASKESRKPFNYGYTF.

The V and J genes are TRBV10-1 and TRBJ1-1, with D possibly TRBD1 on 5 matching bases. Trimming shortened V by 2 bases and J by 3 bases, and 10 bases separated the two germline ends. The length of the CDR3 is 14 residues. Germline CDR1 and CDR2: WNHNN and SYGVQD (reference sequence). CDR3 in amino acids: CASSEAAGHTEAFF. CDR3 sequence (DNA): TGCGCCAGCAGTGAGGCAGCGGGGCACACTGAAGCTTTCTTT.

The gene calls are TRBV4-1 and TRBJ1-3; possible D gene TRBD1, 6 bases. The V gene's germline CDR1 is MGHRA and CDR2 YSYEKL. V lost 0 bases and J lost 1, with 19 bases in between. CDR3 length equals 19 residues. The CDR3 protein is CASSQDLRQATLSGNTIYF. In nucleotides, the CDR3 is TGCGCCAGCAGCCAAGATCTTAGACAGGCCACCTTGTCTGGAAACACCATATATTTT.